This T cell receptor beta chain was obtained from a study of monozygotic twins with inflammatory bowel disease. The authors made each sample's cDNA in eight separate reactions. UMIs containing a 6-nucleotide sample barcode were added via template switching. TCRalpha along with TCRbeta cDNA was subjected to two nested PCRs lasting about 16 and 10 cycles. From its re-call of the 5' RACE reads, TCRdb lists each CDR3 protein once, without DNA. This sample carries fewer than 350,000 distinct CDR3 sequences, with approximately 2% going to the ten biggest clones. Germline V gene data show CDR1 as KGHSH and CDR2 as LQKENI. CDR3 length equals 13 residues.

The genes are TRBV18 and TRBJ2-6. The source material was blood. This TCR derives from a human donor with ulcerative colitis or Crohn's disease, or a healthy co-twin of an affected twin (not recorded which). The CDR3 loop is CASSGSGANVLTF.